This T cell receptor beta chain appears in the sequencing data of a study of blood T cell repertoires in COVID-19. Across the study: The United States, Italy and Spain supplied acute and convalescent COVID-19 samples. PBMCs, B-cell-depleted T cells, or T cells provided the cDNA or gDNA that made up the material.

Authors' analysis steps: Amplification of reference gene primers was used by the study to estimate nucleated cell counts. Some clones are missing from TCRdb's copy, which holds only in-frame ones; the method was immunoSEQ multiplex PCR. Clonal size and the V and J genes are those of that table, whereas D and trimming came from the DNA. The sample lists roughly 30,000 clones, approximately 85% occurring once. The sequenced sample consisted of peripheral blood. The sequence was collected from a man aged 60-69 years with active COVID-19.

The CDR3 nucleotides read TGTGCCAGCGACCCGGCAGGGGCGAACACCGGGGAGCTGTTTTTT. It translates to CASDPAGANTGELFF. The chain carries TRBV19 and TRBJ2-2, with D perhaps TRBD1 (6 bases). This CDR3 is built from 15 residues. Germline CDR1 LNHDA, CDR2 SQIVND (reference sequence). The ends were cut back, 9 bases at V and 0 bases at J, with 14 bases in the middle. The full variable domain, with the rest looked up from reference TRBV19 and TRBJ2-2, is DGGITQSPKYLFRKEGQNVTLSCEQNLNHDAMYWYRQDPGQGLRLIYYSQIVNDFQKGDIAEGYSVSREKKESFPLTVTSAQKNPTAFYLCASDPAGANTGELFFGEGSRLTVL.